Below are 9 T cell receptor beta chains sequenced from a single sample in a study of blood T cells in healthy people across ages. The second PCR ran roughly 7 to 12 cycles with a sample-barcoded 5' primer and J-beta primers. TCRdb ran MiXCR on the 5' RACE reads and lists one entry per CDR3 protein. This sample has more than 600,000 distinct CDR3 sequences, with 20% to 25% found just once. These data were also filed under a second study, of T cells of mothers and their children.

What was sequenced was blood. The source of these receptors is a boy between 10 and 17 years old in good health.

CDR3 nucleotide sequence: TGTGCCAGCAGCTTAGGTCTGGGGGCTGAAGCTTTCTTT. It translates to CASSLGLGAEAFF. The rearrangement uses TRBV7-3 and TRBJ1-1, with D perhaps TRBD1 (5 bases). This CDR3 has 13 residues. V lost 2 bases, J lost 6 bases, and 10 bases lay in between. CDR1 is SGHTA, CDR2 FQGTGA, per germline.

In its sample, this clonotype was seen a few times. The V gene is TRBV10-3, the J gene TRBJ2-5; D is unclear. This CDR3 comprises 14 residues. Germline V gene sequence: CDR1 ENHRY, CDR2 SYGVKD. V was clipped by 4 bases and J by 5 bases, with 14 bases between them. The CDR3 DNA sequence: TGTGCCATCAGTGCAGATCGACCAGATGAGACCCAGTACTTC. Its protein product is CAISADRPDETQYF.

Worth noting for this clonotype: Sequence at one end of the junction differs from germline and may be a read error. CDR3 DNA sequence: TGTGCCAGCAGTGGACAGGGGGCGACTAACTACGGCTACACCTTC. This codes for CASSGQGATNYGYTF. The V gene is TRBV6-1, the J gene TRBJ1-2; TRBD1 agrees at 10 bases. CDR3 length: 15 residues. The V gene's germline CDR1 is MNHNS and CDR2 SASEGT.

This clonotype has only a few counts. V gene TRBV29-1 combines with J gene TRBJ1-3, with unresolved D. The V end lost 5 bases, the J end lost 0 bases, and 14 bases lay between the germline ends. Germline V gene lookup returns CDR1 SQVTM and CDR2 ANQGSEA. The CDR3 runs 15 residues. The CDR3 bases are TGCAGCGTTTCGGACGGATTTTCCTCTGGAAACACCATATATTTT. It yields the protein CSVSDGFSSGNTIYF.

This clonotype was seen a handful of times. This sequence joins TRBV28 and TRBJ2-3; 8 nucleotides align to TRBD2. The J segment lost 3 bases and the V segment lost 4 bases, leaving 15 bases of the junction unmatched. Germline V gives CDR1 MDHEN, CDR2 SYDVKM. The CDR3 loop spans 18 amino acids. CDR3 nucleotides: TGTGCCAGCAGTTCAGAGACTAGCGCGCCTCTGGAGACAGATACGCAGTATTTT. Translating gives CASSSETSAPLETDTQYF. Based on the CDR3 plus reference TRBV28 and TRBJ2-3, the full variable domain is DVKVTQSSRYLVKRTGEKVFLECVQDMDHENMFWYRQDPGLGLRLIYFSYDVKMKEKGDIPEGYSVSREKKERFSLILESASTNQTSMYLCASSSETSAPLETDTQYFGPGTRLTVL.

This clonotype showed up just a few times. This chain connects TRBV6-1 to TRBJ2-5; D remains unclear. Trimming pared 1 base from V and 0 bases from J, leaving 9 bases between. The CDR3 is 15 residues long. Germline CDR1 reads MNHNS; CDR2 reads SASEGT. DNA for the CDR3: TGTGCCAGCAGTGAAGATGACGAGTACCAAGAGACCCAGTACTTC. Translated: CASSEDDEYQETQYF.

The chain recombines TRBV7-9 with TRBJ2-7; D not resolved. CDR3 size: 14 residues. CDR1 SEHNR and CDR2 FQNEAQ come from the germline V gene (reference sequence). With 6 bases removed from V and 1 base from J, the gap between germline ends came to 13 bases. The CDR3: CASSRLGTSYEQYF. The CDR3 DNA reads TGTGCCAGCAGTAGATTGGGCACGTCCTACGAGCAGTACTTC.

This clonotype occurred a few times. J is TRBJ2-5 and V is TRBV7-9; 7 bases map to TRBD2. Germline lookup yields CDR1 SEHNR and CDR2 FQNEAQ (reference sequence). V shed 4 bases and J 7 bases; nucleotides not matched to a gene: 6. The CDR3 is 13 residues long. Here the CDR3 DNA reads TGTGCCAGCAGCTCACTCGGGGAGGGGACCCAGTACTTC. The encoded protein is CASSSLGEGTQYF.

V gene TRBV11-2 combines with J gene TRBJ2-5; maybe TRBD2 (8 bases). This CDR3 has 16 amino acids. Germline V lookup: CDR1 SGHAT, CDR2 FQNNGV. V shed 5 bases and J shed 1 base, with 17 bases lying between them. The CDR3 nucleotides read TGTGCCAGCAGCGGGGACAGAGGACTAGCCCAAGAGACCCAGTACTTC. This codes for CASSGDRGLAQETQYF.